This T cell receptor beta chain was captured by sequencing in a study of type 1 and type 2 diabetes patients. The overall study: From PBMCs, CD4+ and CD8+ T cells were isolated by magnetic microbeads.

The germline CDR1 and CDR2 sequences are MNHEY and SVGAGI. J was trimmed by 1 base and V by 2 bases; bases with no gene match: 3. The CDR3 length is 15 residues. Genomic DNA was the PCR template. The TCR beta CDR3 region was amplified using 30 forward and 13 reverse primers. TCRdb analysed the multiplex PCR reads with MiXCR anew, one entry per CDR3 protein. The data show 250,000 or so distinct CDR3 sequences, roughly 50% seen once. The sequencing sample was made of peripheral blood mononuclear cells (PBMCs). The sequence derives from a man aged 18 to 35 with type 2 diabetes. The rearrangement uses TRBV6-5 and TRBJ2-5; 8 nucleotides align to TRBD1. DNA of the CDR3: TGTGCCAGCAGTTACCCAGGACAGGGCCAAGAGACCCAGTACTTC. Translating gives CASSYPGQGQETQYF.